This T cell receptor beta chain came from a study of long-term antiretroviral therapy in people with HIV. Points from the study as a whole: Specimen acquisition occurred between about 2003 and 2018, potentially under older ART regimens.

On this clone: Its antigen is not identified.

The CDR3 has 13 residues. The germline V gene has CDR1 MNHNS and CDR2 SASEGT. The V end lost 7 bases, the J end lost 5 bases, and 15 bases lay between the germline ends. The assay, immunoSEQ v3.0, was run at survey level. Libraries were prepared by immunoSEQ multiplex PCR; TCRdb keeps only in-frame clonotypes and omits some of them. The sample includes 30,000 or so clones, over 75% of them seen just once. At minimum, one pre-ART and two post-ART PBMC samples were obtained from each donor. The sequenced sample was unsorted PBMCs, obtained 0.5 years after starting antiretroviral therapy. The rearrangement uses TRBV6-1 and TRBJ2-7, with a weak D call TRBD1 (6 bases). The clonotype comes from a woman younger than 30 with HIV. The CDR3 spells CASKGGTTHEQYF. Here the CDR3 DNA reads TGTGCCAGCAAAGGGGGAACGACACACGAGCAGTACTTC.